The entry below describes one T cell receptor (beta chain). These data originate in a study of T cell changes during pregnancy in multiple sclerosis. Repertoires were generated with immunoSEQ multiplex PCR, while TCRdb's copy carries only in-frame clones and drops some. The repertoire holds approximately 31,000 clones, around nine tenths seen once, with 6% to 7.5% in the top ten. CDR1 is SNHLY, CDR2 FYNNEI, per germline. This CDR3 region has 16 residues. V lost 3 bases and J 0 bases, leaving 15 bases between the germline ends. The clonotype comes from a female donor with multiple sclerosis, enrolled in a pregnancy study. The J gene is TRBJ2-7, the V gene TRBV2, with a tentative D call TRBD2 (6 bases). This sample comprised CD8+ T cells from peripheral blood mononuclear cells, obtained in the second trimester of pregnancy. The CDR3 sequence is CASSDLAEHASYEQYF. CDR3 coding DNA: TGTGCCAGCAGTGACTTAGCGGAGCATGCCTCCTACGAGCAGTACTTC.